A single sample gave rise to the 24 T cell receptor beta chains below, sequenced in a study of control samples from healthy donors and cancer patients. Here immunoSEQ multiplex PCR was the method, and the copy in TCRdb shows in-frame clones only, minus some. Altogether about 100,000 clones are present, approximately 90% being singletons, with the ten largest covering under 10%. The sequenced material came from blood. The receptors here all came from a man aged 25 to 45 in good health.

The rearrangement links TRBV24-1 to TRBJ1-6; D is perhaps TRBD1 (5 bases). In germline, CDR1 is KGHDR, CDR2 SFDVKD. The germline V and J ends were trimmed by 7 bases and 8 bases, with 14 bases remaining between them. The CDR3 runs to 14 residues. The CDR3 region is CATRRRAGHSPLHF. As DNA, the CDR3 is TGTGCCACCAGGCGACGGGCGGGACATTCACCCCTCCACTTT.

The rearrangement links TRBV6-2 or TRBV6-3 to TRBJ1-1, with D possibly TRBD1 on 5 matching bases. V shed 2 bases and J shed 6 bases, with 16 bases lying between them. CDR1 and CDR2 (germline): MNHEY, SVGEGT. The CDR3 is 15 amino acids. This chain's CDR3 is CASSYEREGVAEAFF. The CDR3 DNA reads as TGTGCCAGCAGTTACGAGAGGGAAGGGGTCGCTGAAGCTTTCTTT.

The V call is TRBV10-2, the J call TRBJ1-6; the D is unclear. Germline V gene lookup returns CDR1 WSHSY and CDR2 SAAADI. V was trimmed by 3 bases and J by 10 bases, leaving 10 bases between them. The CDR3 runs to 13 residues. The CDR3: CASSEGWFSPLHF. The CDR3 DNA is TGCGCCAGCAGTGAAGGGTGGTTCTCACCCCTCCACTTT.

The V call is TRBV5-1, the J call TRBJ2-5, with 9 bases lining up with TRBD2. Germline V gene sequence: CDR1 SGHRS, CDR2 YFSETQ. The length of the CDR3 is 17 residues. V lost 0 bases to trimming and J lost 1 base; unmatched junction nucleotides: 7. This CDR3 is CASSLDVAGGIQETQYF. The CDR3 coding sequence is TGCGCCAGCAGCTTGGATGTCGCGGGGGGGATCCAAGAGACCCAGTACTTC.

This sequence joins TRBV19 and TRBJ2-3; D is ambiguous. This CDR3 has 11 residues. The germline gives CDR1 LNHDA, CDR2 SQIVND (reference sequence). V was trimmed by 8 bases and J by 4 bases, leaving 7 bases between them. The CDR3 DNA reads TGTGCCAGTGAGTTTTCAGATACGCAGTATTTT. It encodes CASEFSDTQYF.

The V and J genes are TRBV27 and TRBJ1-6, with D perhaps TRBD1 (5 bases). The V end was cut by 10 bases, the J end by 12 bases, with 19 bases between. The CDR3 spans 13 residues. Germline CDR1 reads MNHEY; CDR2 reads SMNVEV (reference sequence). The CDR3 spells CATRWGVGQPLHF. The CDR3 coding sequence is TGTGCCACCCGGTGGGGCGTTGGGCAACCCCTCCACTTT.

The V call is TRBV6-2 or TRBV6-3, the J call TRBJ2-7; no firm D call. Germline CDR1 is MNHEY and CDR2 is SVGEGT. V was shortened by 4 bases and J by 3 bases, with 7 bases between the two germline ends. The length of the CDR3 is 12 residues. CDR3 sequence: CASSSLNYEQYF. DNA for the CDR3: TGTGCCAGCAGTTCCTTGAACTACGAGCAGTACTTC.

The chain is built from TRBV18 and TRBJ2-5, with a tentative D call TRBD1 (5 bases). V was pared by 1 base and J by 9 bases, with 12 bases between. Looked up from germline, CDR1 is KGHSH and CDR2 is LQKENI. This CDR3 has 13 amino acids. The CDR3 coding sequence is TGTGCCAGCTCACCACGAGATCAGGGCTCCCAGTACTTC. It specifies CASSPRDQGSQYF.

This chain links TRBV28 with TRBJ1-2, with TRBD1 matching over 10 bases. This CDR3 contains 14 residues. Germline V CDR1 and CDR2: MDHEN, SYDVKM. V shed 6 bases, J shed 4 bases, and the junction held 5 bases outside the gene matches. In DNA, the CDR3 is TGTGCCAGCAGGCCTGACAGGGGGCTCTATGGCTACACCTTC. Protein product: CASRPDRGLYGYTF.

The V gene is TRBV9, the J gene TRBJ2-2, with 11 bases matching TRBD2. The trim removed 4 bases at V and 7 bases at J, leaving 9 bases unmatched. This CDR3 comprises 16 residues. The V gene's germline CDR1 is SGDLS and CDR2 YYNGEE. CDR3: CASSTLAGGPLGELFF. As DNA, the CDR3 is TGTGCCAGCAGCACCTTAGCGGGAGGGCCTCTCGGGGAGCTGTTTTTT.

In this sample, this clone turned up once. The chain is built from TRBV20-1 and TRBJ1-2, with D possibly matching TRBD1 (6 bases). The CDR3 runs 12 residues. CDR1 and CDR2 from the germline V gene are DFQATT and SNEGSKA (reference sequence). Trimming removed 3 bases at V and 5 bases at J, with 10 bases between. The CDR3 loop is CSASGTSYGYTF. The CDR3 DNA is TGCAGTGCTAGTGGGACATCTTATGGCTACACCTTC.

This clone has a handful of counts. The V call is TRBV3-1 (or the pseudogene TRBV3-2), the J call TRBJ1-6; 7 bases align to TRBD1. The germline gives CDR1 LGHDT, CDR2 YNNKEL (reference sequence). The CDR3 is 16 residues long. With 6 bases clipped from V and 4 bases from J, the junction kept 9 bases outside the gene matches. The DNA for the CDR3 is TGTGCCAGCAGTCGAAAGGGACAGATTTATAATTCACCCCTCCACTTT. It encodes CASSRKGQIYNSPLHF.

V and J are TRBV5-6 and TRBJ2-7; a possible D gene is TRBD1 (5 bases). Germline V CDR1 and CDR2: SGHDT, YYEEEE. CDR3 size: 13 residues. Trimming left V 4 bases short and J 7 bases short, with 15 bases between. For the CDR3, the DNA is TGTGCCAGCAGCGTGAACAGGCTTGAAGAGCAGTACTTC. Protein product: CASSVNRLEEQYF.

The chain uses TRBV2 and TRBJ1-2; D is possibly TRBD1 (5 bases). The CDR3 runs 14 residues. V gave up 2 bases and J gave up 4 bases, with 11 bases separating them. CDR1 and CDR2 from the germline V gene are SNHLY and FYNNEI. The CDR3 DNA reads as TGTGCCAGCAGTGAAACAGGTGGTGGCTATGGCTACACCTTC. The encoded protein is CASSETGGGYGYTF.

The chain links TRBV27 to TRBJ2-5; the D gene is possibly TRBD2 (6 bases). The CDR3 loop spans 14 amino acids. V lost 5 bases to trimming and J lost 5 bases, with 15 bases between them. Per the germline V gene, CDR1 is MNHEY and CDR2 is SMNVEV (reference sequence). The chain's CDR3 is CASSPQGRGETQYF. As DNA, the CDR3 is TGTGCCAGCAGTCCCCAGGGACGGGGGGAGACCCAGTACTTC.

CDR3 bases: TGTGCCAGTAGTACGAGCACAGGGGGGGCAACTAATGAAAAACTGTTTTTT. Protein sequence: CASSTSTGGATNEKLFF. V usage is TRBV19 and J usage is TRBJ1-4, with 8 positions matching TRBD1. CDR1 is LNHDA and CDR2 is SQIVND in the germline V gene (reference sequence). Trimming at V came to 4 bases and at J to 0 bases, leaving 7 bases not matched to a gene. This CDR3 spans 17 amino acids.

The V call is TRBV30, the J call TRBJ1-2; D call uncertain. In germline, CDR1 is GTSNPN, CDR2 SVGIG (reference sequence). The CDR3 contains 13 residues. V lost 4 bases and J lost 7, with 16 bases in between. The CDR3 nucleotides read TGTGCCTGGATGGGGTGGGAGACCGGTGGCTACACCTTC. Protein: CAWMGWETGGYTF.

The V and J genes are TRBV25-1 and TRBJ2-2; 10 bases line up with TRBD1. There are 16 residues in the CDR3. Germline CDR1 MGHDK, CDR2 SYGVNS. V lost 10 bases, J lost 4 bases, and 12 bases stayed unmatched. CDR3 in amino acids: CATKPSGTGATGELFF. Here the CDR3 DNA reads TGTGCCACCAAACCCTCCGGGACAGGGGCCACCGGGGAGCTGTTTTTT.

Only one count was recorded for this clone. The chain is built from TRBV5-4 and TRBJ1-4; D ambiguous. V lost 4 bases to trimming and J lost 6 bases, with 10 bases between them. The germline CDR1 and CDR2 sequences are SGHNT and YYREEE (reference sequence). CDR3 size: 13 residues. Written as DNA, the CDR3 is TGTGCCAGCAGCCCCCCTAATGATGAAAAACTGTTTTTT. This sequence encodes CASSPPNDEKLFF.

J is TRBJ2-1 and V is TRBV11-2; 9 bases line up with TRBD1. The length of the CDR3 is 14 residues. The V segment lost 7 bases and the J segment 5 bases; nucleotides outside the gene matches: 6. Germline CDR1 and CDR2: SGHAT and FQNNGV. In DNA form, the CDR3 reads TGTGCCAGCACCTCCCGGGACAGGGACAATGAGCAGTTCTTC. It encodes CASTSRDRDNEQFF.

This clone has a single count. V usage is TRBV6-5 and J usage is TRBJ2-1; D unclear. This CDR3 is built from 11 residues. The germline gives CDR1 MNHEY, CDR2 SVGAGI. With 9 bases removed from V and 7 bases from J, the gap between germline ends came to 10 bases. The CDR3 sequence: CASVMGNEQFF. The CDR3 coding sequence is TGTGCCAGTGTAATGGGGAATGAGCAGTTCTTC.

V and J are TRBV7-8 and TRBJ2-5; 9 bases match TRBD2. The CDR3 runs to 18 residues. Germline V gene sequence: CDR1 SGHVS, CDR2 FQNEAQ. The trim removed 1 base at V and 2 bases at J, leaving 11 bases unmatched. CDR3 amino acids: CASSLDIALAGTQETQYF. CDR3 coding DNA: TGTGCCAGCAGCTTAGATATCGCTCTAGCGGGAACTCAAGAGACCCAGTACTTC.

The chain is built from TRBV30 and TRBJ1-5; TRBD1 aligns across 8 bases. V shed 8 bases and J 2 bases; nucleotides not matched to a gene: 20. Germline-derived CDR1 and CDR2 are GTSNPN and SVGIG (reference sequence). CDR3 length: 18 amino acids. Here the CDR3 reads CAPSSGQDFTGGNQPQHF. Here the CDR3 DNA reads TGTGCCCCTTCGTCGGGACAGGACTTCACGGGTGGCAATCAGCCCCAGCATTTT.

This clone was seen a few times. The chain has TRBV4-1 and TRBJ2-6; 7 nucleotides match TRBD1. Germline CDR1 is MGHRA and CDR2 is YSYEKL. CDR3 length equals 16 residues. V was clipped by 0 bases and J by 2 bases; unmatched bases: 1. DNA of the CDR3: TGCGCCAGCAGCCAAGACCAGGGGGCTGGGGCCAACGTCCTGACTTTC. This translates into CASSQDQGAGANVLTF.